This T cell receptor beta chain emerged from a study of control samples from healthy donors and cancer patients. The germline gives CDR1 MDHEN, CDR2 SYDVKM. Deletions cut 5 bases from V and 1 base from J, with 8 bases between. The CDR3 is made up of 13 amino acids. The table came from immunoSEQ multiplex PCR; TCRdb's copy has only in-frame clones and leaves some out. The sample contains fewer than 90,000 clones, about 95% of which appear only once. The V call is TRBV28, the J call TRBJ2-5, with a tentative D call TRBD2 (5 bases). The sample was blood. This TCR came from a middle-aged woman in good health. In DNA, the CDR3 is TGTGCCAGCAGTCCAGGACTCCAAGAGACCCAGTACTTC. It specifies CASSPGLQETQYF.